The 17 T cell receptor beta chains reported below all come from one sample, sequenced in a study of shared clonotypes between healthy human individuals (dated by TCRdb to the early 2020s). For the CD8 naive samples, CD45RO-negative cells were positively selected for CCR7, yielding a CD45RA+CCR7+ population from which TemRA cells were excluded. The library was prepared using the immunoSEQ multiplex PCR assay. TCRdb provides this immuneACCESS table in a form limited to in-frame rearrangements. Some clones are lacking; in checked studies, under half of them reflect an unresolved V gene, and why the rest are absent is not known. This sample holds around 2,000,000 clones; about 95% were observed only once. The top ten hold 1.1% of the sample. The material sequenced was naive CD8+ T cells sorted from blood. Per the publication, the cell subset or site label means: CD45RA+CCR7+. The receptors were gathered from a man aged 18 to 29 in good health.

The rearrangement links TRBV5-1 to TRBJ2-1; D call uncertain. V shed 0 bases and J shed 0 bases, with 10 bases lying between them. This CDR3 is built from 16 residues. Germline V gives CDR1 SGHRS, CDR2 YFSETQ. CDR3 loop: CASSLDTPSSYNEQFF. The CDR3 bases are TGCGCCAGCAGCTTGGACACACCAAGCTCCTACAATGAGCAGTTCTTC.

The chain is built from TRBV30 and TRBJ2-1; unclear D gene. The germline V gene encodes CDR1 GTSNPN and CDR2 SVGIG (reference sequence). V lost 5 bases and J 9 bases, leaving 8 bases between the germline ends. There are 10 residues in the CDR3. This CDR3 reads CAWWASEQFF. CDR3 bases: TGTGCCTGGTGGGCTAGTGAGCAGTTCTTC.

This chain uses TRBV25-1 with TRBJ2-7; 8 nucleotides match TRBD1. The germline V gene encodes CDR1 MGHDK and CDR2 SYGVNS. CDR3 size: 15 residues. J was trimmed by 2 bases and V by 8 bases; bases with no gene match: 11. CDR3 region: CASGATGGVTYEQYF. The CDR3 DNA sequence: TGTGCCAGCGGCGCTACAGGGGGAGTGACCTACGAGCAGTACTTC.

The chain carries TRBV11-2 and TRBJ2-7; no clear D. V gave up 4 bases and J gave up 6 bases, with 10 bases separating them. The germline V gene encodes CDR1 SGHAT and CDR2 FQNNGV. The CDR3 totals 12 residues. CDR3 sequence reads: CASSSSNAEQYF. The CDR3 nucleotides read TGTGCCAGCAGCTCTTCAAACGCCGAGCAGTACTTC.

The chain recombines TRBV29-1 with TRBJ2-5, with D possibly being TRBD1 (5 bases). The CDR3 extends over 13 amino acids. The V end was cut by 6 bases, the J end by 0 bases, with 11 bases between. The germline gives CDR1 SQVTM, CDR2 ANQGSEA. In nucleotides, the CDR3 is TGCAGCGTACATCCAGGGTACCAAGAGACCCAGTACTTC. It encodes CSVHPGYQETQYF.

The rearrangement uses TRBV27 and TRBJ2-5; no definite D call. This CDR3 region has 13 residues. V gave up 2 bases and J gave up 2 bases, with 6 bases separating them. Germline-derived CDR1 and CDR2 are MNHEY and SMNVEV (reference sequence). The CDR3, as DNA: TGTGCCAGCAGTTTACACGGGCAAGAGACCCAGTACTTC. Its translation is CASSLHGQETQYF.

About this clone itself: This CDR3 is also generated by other DNA sequences in the sample. The rearrangement links TRBV4-1 to TRBJ2-7; maybe TRBD2 (6 bases). The CDR3 sequence is 16 residues long. Germline V gives CDR1 MGHRA, CDR2 YSYEKL. The V and J ends lost 0 bases and 0 bases respectively, with 12 bases between them. The CDR3: CASSQDSSGSSYEQYF. The CDR3 nucleotides are TGCGCCAGCAGCCAAGATAGTAGCGGTAGCTCCTACGAGCAGTACTTC.

The CDR3 here is CASSLADKETQYF. The CDR3 bases are TGCGCCAGTTCCTTGGCCGACAAAGAGACCCAGTACTTC. V gene TRBV5-1 combines with J gene TRBJ2-5; the D is unclear. The CDR3 loop spans 13 amino acids. Germline V gives CDR1 SGHRS, CDR2 YFSETQ. V gave up 8 bases and J gave up 3 bases, with 14 bases separating them.

To note about this clone: Distinct nucleotide sequences in the sample also encode this CDR3. This chain joins TRBV9 and TRBJ1-1; 7 bases map to TRBD1. This CDR3 comprises 13 residues. J lost 5 bases, V lost 0 bases, and 1 base had no gene match. Looked up from germline, CDR1 is SGDLS and CDR2 is YYNGEE. CDR3 protein: CASSVGGQTEAFF. The CDR3 coding sequence is TGTGCCAGCAGCGTAGGGGGACAGACTGAAGCTTTCTTT.

The chain combines TRBV5-4 with TRBJ1-6; 8 bases are shared with TRBD1. V lost 0 bases, J lost 7 bases, and 3 bases stayed unmatched. The length of the CDR3 is 15 residues. Germline V gene data show CDR1 as SGHNT and CDR2 as YYREEE (reference sequence). CDR3 sequence: CASSLEDRVNSPLHF. The CDR3 bases are TGTGCCAGCAGCTTGGAGGACAGGGTAAATTCACCCCTCCACTTT.

The V and J genes are TRBV5-1 and TRBJ2-7; 13 positions agree with TRBD2. Germline V gene lookup returns CDR1 SGHRS and CDR2 YFSETQ. With 0 bases clipped from V and 2 bases from J, the junction kept 5 bases outside the gene matches. The CDR3 spans 17 residues. The CDR3 DNA reads as TGCGCCAGCAGCTTGGAACTAGCGGGAGGGCCTCCCTACGAGCAGTACTTC. Its protein product is CASSLELAGGPPYEQYF.

This clone was seen a single time. The V gene is TRBV30, the J gene TRBJ1-6; D uncertain. Germline loops: CDR1 GTSNPN, CDR2 SVGIG (reference sequence). V lost 0 bases, J lost 10 bases, and 16 bases lay in between. This CDR3 has 15 residues. The CDR3: CAWSVAAISSSPLHF. The DNA of the CDR3 is TGTGCCTGGAGTGTAGCAGCAATCAGCTCGTCACCCCTCCACTTT.

This chain connects TRBV2 to TRBJ1-2; 8 bases are shared with TRBD1. Germline CDR1 reads SNHLY; CDR2 reads FYNNEI. V lost 4 bases to trimming and J lost 2 bases; unmatched junction nucleotides: 3. The CDR3 spans 14 residues. CDR3 region: CASSGQGSNYGYTF. The CDR3, as DNA: TGTGCCAGCAGTGGACAGGGGTCGAACTATGGCTACACCTTC.

V is TRBV5-6 and J is TRBJ2-3; 10 bases match TRBD2. Germline assignment: CDR1 SGHDT and CDR2 YYEEEE. The junction had 6 bases not matched to a gene; V was cut back by 2 bases and J by 3 bases. CDR3 length equals 16 residues. CDR3 bases: TGTGCCAGCAGCTTTTCTAGCGGGAGTTGGACAGATACGCAGTATTTT. It specifies CASSFSSGSWTDTQYF.

The rearrangement links TRBV5-1 to TRBJ2-5, with D hard to call. This CDR3 is 14 amino acids long. Germline V gives CDR1 SGHRS, CDR2 YFSETQ. Trimming took 4 bases from V and 4 from J, leaving 14 bases between them. As DNA, the CDR3 is TGCGCCAGCAGCCCCGGTGAGGTACCAGAGACCCAGTACTTC. Amino acids: CASSPGEVPETQYF.

This clone appeared a few times. This chain connects TRBV19 to TRBJ2-2; TRBD1 is a possible D gene (5 bases). Germline V gene lookup returns CDR1 LNHDA and CDR2 SQIVND (reference sequence). Trimming stripped 3 bases from V and 3 bases from J, with 17 bases between. The CDR3 loop spans 17 amino acids. CDR3: CASSMAVGPWDTGELFF. CDR3 DNA sequence: TGTGCCAGTAGTATGGCGGTGGGGCCGTGGGACACCGGGGAGCTGTTTTTT.

The genes are TRBV5-5 and TRBJ1-2; no firm D call. Trimming cost V 6 bases and J 5 bases, with 17 bases left between them. There are 14 residues in the CDR3. The V gene's germline CDR1 is SGHKS and CDR2 YYEKEE (reference sequence). CDR3 in amino acids: CASIPQSPTYGYTF. DNA for the CDR3: TGTGCCAGCATCCCCCAAAGTCCCACATATGGCTACACCTTC.